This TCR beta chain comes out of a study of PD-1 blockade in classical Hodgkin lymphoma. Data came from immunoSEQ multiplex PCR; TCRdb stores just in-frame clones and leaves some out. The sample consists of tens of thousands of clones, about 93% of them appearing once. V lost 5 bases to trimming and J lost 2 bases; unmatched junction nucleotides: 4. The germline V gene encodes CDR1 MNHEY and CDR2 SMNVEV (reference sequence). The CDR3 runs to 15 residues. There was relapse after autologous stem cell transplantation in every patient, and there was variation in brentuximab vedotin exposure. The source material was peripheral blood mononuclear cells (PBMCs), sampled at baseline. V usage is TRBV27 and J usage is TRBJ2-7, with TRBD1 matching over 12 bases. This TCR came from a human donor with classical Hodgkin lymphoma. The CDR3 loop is CASSRGQGAPYEQYF. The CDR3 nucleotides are TGTGCCAGCAGTCGGGGACAGGGGGCCCCCTACGAGCAGTACTTC.